The source of this T cell receptor (beta chain) is a study of blood T cell repertoires in COVID-19. Whole-study context: Samples came from the United States, Italy and Spain, spanning acute and convalescent COVID-19. PBMCs, B-cell-depleted T cells, or T cells were the source of the cDNA or gDNA that made up the material.

Per the authors' pipeline: From reference gene primer amplification, estimates of nucleated cell counts were derived. The data were produced by immunoSEQ multiplex PCR, yet TCRdb's version contains in-frame clones alone and is incomplete. V, J and clone size derive from that table, while D and trimming were established from the DNA sequence. Of under 250,000 clones in the sample, approximately 86% were seen once. Trimming left V 2 bases short and J 7 bases short, with 11 bases between. This CDR3 has 14 amino acids. Per the germline V gene, CDR1 is SGHTA and CDR2 is FQGNSA. The clonotype comes from a woman in her 70s with active or convalescent COVID-19. The rearrangement links TRBV7-2 to TRBJ1-4, with D possibly matching TRBD1 (6 bases). Sequenced input: peripheral blood. The DNA of the CDR3 is TGTGCCAGCAGCTTAAAACAGGGTGTTGAAAAACTGTTTTTT. This gives the protein CASSLKQGVEKLFF.